Listed below are T cell receptor beta chains from one sample, sequenced in a study of T cells in Graves' hyperthyroidism and ophthalmopathy. TCRdb independently ran MiXCR on the multiplex PCR reads; one entry per CDR3 protein. Here the sample spans about 600,000 distinct CDR3 sequences, 16% being singletons. The sample taken for sequencing was blood. The source of these receptors is a woman aged 40 to 50 with Graves' ophthalmopathy. CDR3s include the opening cysteine and the closing phenylalanine or tryptophan. D genes are given only for firm matches. Some rows have no size entry. The others give once, few or many, or a class for an expanded clone.

j_call d_call clone_size v_call cdr3_aa cdr3_nt
TRBJ2-5 TRBD1 NA TRBV28 CASSTSGTGNGETQYF TGTGCCAGCAGTACATCCGGGACAGGGAATGGAGAGACCCAGTACTTC
TRBJ1-1 NA many TRBV2 CASTPGVGSEAFF TGTGCCAGCACCCCGGGGGTAGGCAGCGAAGCTTTCTTT
TRBJ2-5 TRBD2 many TRBV6-1 CASSPSGSMGQYF TGTGCTTCAAGTCCTAGCGGGTCCATGGGCCAGTACTTC
TRBJ2-1 NA many TRBV5-1 CASSLEASASEQFF TGCGCCAGCAGCTTGGAGGCTAGCGCCAGTGAGCAGTTCTTC
TRBJ1-1 NA many TRBV6-2/TRBV6-3 CASTSRVGENTEAFF TGTGCCAGCACCTCCAGGGTAGGAGAGAACACTGAAGCTTTCTTT
TRBJ1-1 NA NA TRBV29-1 CSVTENTEAFF TGCAGCGTTACAGAGAACACTGAAGCTTTCTTT
TRBJ2-2 TRBD1 NA TRBV7-9 CASSSRTGPGELFF TGTGCCAGCAGCTCCCGGACAGGGCCCGGGGAGCTGTTTTTT
TRBJ1-1 NA few TRBV20-1 CSARFSGTEAFF TGCAGTGCTAGGTTCTCCGGCACTGAAGCTTTCTTT
TRBJ2-5 TRBD2 many TRBV12-3/TRBV12-4 CASSPLAGGLQETQYF TGTGCCAGCAGCCCCTTAGCGGGAGGGCTACAAGAGACCCAGTACTTC
TRBJ2-2 NA NA TRBV9 CASSAVGGATNTGELFF TGTGCCAGCAGCGCCGTGGGGGGCGCCACGAACACCGGGGAGCTGTTTTTT
TRBJ1-1 NA few TRBV6-1 CASSVARTVGTEAFF TGTGCCAGCAGTGTCGCCCGAACTGTAGGCACTGAAGCTTTCTTT
TRBJ2-5 NA NA TRBV20-1 CSARESRGMETQYF TGCAGTGCTAGAGAGAGTAGGGGGATGGAGACCCAGTACTTC
TRBJ1-1 NA many TRBV30 CAWSPAWGERGMGTEAFF TGTGCCTGGAGCCCCGCTTGGGGAGAACGAGGGATGGGCACTGAAGCTTTCTTT